Here is one T cell receptor beta chain with its context. The sample is drawn from a study of blood T cell repertoires in COVID-19. Across the study: PBMCs, B-cell-depleted T cells, or T cells provided the cDNA or gDNA that made up the material.

Sequenced by immunoSEQ multiplex PCR; TCRdb stores in-frame clones only, minus some. The sample lists about 120,000 clones; roughly 90% were seen once. The J segment lost 3 bases and the V segment lost 6 bases, leaving 12 bases of the junction unmatched. Germline V gene data show CDR1 as SGHRS and CDR2 as YFSETQ. CDR3 length equals 17 residues. The TCR originated in a man in his sixties with COVID-19, enrolled during active disease. Sequenced: peripheral blood. The chain recombines TRBV5-1 with TRBJ2-2, with TRBD2 matching 9 bases. The CDR3 coding sequence is TGCGCCAGCACCCTCGGAAGCGGGAGGTTAGACACCGGGGAGCTGTTTTTT. Translation: CASTLGSGRLDTGELFF.